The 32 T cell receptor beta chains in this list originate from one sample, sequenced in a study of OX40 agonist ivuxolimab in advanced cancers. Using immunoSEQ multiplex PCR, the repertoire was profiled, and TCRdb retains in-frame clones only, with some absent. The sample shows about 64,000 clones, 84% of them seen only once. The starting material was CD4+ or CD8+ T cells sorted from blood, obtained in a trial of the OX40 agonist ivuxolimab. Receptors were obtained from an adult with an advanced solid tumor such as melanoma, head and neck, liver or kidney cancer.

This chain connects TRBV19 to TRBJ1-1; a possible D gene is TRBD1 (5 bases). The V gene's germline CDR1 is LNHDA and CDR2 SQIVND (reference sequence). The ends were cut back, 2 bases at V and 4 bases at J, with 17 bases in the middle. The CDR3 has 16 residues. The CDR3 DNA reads TGTGCCAGTAGTATAAATGGGGGGGGTTATGGCACTGAAGCTTTCTTT. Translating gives CASSINGGGYGTEAFF.

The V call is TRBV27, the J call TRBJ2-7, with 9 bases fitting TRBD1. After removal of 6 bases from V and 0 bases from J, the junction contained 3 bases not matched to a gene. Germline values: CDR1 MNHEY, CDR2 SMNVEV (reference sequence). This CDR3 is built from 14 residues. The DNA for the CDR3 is TGTGCCAGCAGAGTGGACAGGGGCTCCTACGAGCAGTACTTC. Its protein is CASRVDRGSYEQYF.

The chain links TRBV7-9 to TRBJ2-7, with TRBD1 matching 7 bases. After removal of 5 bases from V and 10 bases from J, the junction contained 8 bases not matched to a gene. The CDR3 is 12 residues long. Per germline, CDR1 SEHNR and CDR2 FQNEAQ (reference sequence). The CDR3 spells CASSIGTAHQYF. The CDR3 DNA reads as TGTGCCAGCAGCATCGGGACAGCGCACCAGTACTTC.

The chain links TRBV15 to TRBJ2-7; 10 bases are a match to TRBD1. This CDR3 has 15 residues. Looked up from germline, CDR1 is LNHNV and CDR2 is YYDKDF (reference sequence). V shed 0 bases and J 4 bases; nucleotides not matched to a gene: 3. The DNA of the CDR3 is TGTGCCACCAGCAGAGATCGGGGACAGGGGTACGAGCAGTACTTC. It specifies CATSRDRGQGYEQYF.

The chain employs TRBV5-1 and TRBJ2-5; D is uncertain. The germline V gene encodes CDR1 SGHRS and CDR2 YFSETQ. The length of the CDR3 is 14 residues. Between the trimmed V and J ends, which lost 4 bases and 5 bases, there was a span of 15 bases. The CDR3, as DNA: TGCGCCAGCAGCGGCGGCATGGGGTTGGAGACCCAGTACTTC. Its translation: CASSGGMGLETQYF.

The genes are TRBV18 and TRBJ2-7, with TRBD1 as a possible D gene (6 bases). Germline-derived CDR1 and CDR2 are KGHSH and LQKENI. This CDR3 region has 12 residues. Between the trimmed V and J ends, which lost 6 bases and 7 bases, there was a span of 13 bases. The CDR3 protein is CASSTGKVEQYF. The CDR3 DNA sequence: TGTGCCAGCTCTACAGGGAAGGTAGAGCAGTACTTC.

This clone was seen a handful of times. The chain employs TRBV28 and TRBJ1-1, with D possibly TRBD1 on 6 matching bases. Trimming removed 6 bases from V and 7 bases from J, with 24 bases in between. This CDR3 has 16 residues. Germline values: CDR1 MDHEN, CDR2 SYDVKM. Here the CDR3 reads CASSSMTDRPPGEAFF. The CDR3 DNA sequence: TGTGCCAGCAGCTCCATGACGGACAGACCCCCCGGTGAAGCTTTCTTT.

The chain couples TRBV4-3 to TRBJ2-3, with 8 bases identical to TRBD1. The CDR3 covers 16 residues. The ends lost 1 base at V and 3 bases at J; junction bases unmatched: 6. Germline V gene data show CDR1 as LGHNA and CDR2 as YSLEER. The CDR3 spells CASSQVPGGVTDTQYF. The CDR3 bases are TGCGCCAGCAGCCAAGTTCCAGGGGGCGTGACAGATACGCAGTATTTT.

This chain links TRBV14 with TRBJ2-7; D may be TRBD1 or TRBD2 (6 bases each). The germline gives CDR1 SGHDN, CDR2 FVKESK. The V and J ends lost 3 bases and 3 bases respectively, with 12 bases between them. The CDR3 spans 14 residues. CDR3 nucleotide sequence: TGTGCCAGCAGCCACGGGGGCATAGGCTACGAGCAGTACTTC. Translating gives CASSHGGIGYEQYF.

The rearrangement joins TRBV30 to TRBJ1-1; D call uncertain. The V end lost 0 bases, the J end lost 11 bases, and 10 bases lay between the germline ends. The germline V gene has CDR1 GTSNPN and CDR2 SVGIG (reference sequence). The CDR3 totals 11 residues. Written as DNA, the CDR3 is TGTGCCTGGAGTGTAGCCAGGCCCGCTTTCTTT. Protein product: CAWSVARPAFF.

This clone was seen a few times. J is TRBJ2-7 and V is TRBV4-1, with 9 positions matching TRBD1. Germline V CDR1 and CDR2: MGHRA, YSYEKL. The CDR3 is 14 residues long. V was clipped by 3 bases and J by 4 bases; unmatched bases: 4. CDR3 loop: CASSHGTGIYEQYF. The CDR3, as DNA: TGCGCCAGCAGCCATGGGACAGGGATATACGAGCAGTACTTC.

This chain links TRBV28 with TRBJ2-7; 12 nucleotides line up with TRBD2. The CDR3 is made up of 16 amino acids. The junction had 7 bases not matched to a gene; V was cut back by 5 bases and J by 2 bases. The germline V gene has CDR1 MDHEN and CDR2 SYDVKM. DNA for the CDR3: TGTGCCAGCAGTCTCGGGACTAGCGGGCCACCCTACGAGCAGTACTTC. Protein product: CASSLGTSGPPYEQYF.

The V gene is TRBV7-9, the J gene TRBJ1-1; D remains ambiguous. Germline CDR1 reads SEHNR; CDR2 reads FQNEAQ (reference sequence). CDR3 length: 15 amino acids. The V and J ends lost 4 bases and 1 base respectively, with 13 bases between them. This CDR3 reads CASSSRSRKNTEAFF. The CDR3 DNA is TGTGCCAGCAGCTCACGAAGTAGGAAGAACACTGAAGCTTTCTTT.

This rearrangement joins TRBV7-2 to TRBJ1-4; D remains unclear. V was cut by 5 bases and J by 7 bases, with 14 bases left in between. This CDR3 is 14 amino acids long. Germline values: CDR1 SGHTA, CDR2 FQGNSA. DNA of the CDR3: TGTGCCAGCAGCACTCCCCCTCCGGGTGAAAAACTGTTTTTT. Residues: CASSTPPPGEKLFF.

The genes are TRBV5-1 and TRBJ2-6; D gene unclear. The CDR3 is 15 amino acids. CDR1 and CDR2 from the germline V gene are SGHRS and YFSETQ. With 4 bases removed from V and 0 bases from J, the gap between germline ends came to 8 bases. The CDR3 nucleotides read TGCGCCAGCAGCGGTCCGGACTCTGGGGCCAACGTCCTGACTTTC. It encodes CASSGPDSGANVLTF.

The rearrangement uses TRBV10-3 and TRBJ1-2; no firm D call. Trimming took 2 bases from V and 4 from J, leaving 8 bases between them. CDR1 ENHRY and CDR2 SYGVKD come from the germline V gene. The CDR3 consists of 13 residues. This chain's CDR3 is CAISEDGPYGYTF. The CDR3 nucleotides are TGTGCCATCAGTGAGGACGGTCCCTATGGCTACACCTTC.

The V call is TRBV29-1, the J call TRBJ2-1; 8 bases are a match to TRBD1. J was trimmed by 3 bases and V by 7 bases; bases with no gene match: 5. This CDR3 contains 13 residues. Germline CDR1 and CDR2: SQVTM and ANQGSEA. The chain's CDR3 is CSARQGIYNEQFF. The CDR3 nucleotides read TGCAGCGCACGACAGGGGATCTACAATGAGCAGTTCTTC.

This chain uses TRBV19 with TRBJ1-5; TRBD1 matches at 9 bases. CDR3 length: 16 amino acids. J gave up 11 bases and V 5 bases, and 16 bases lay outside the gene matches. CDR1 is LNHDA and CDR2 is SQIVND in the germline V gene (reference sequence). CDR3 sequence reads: CASSSPRDRVNSTQHF. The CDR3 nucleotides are TGTGCCAGTAGTTCACCCCGGGACAGGGTCAATTCAACCCAGCATTTT.

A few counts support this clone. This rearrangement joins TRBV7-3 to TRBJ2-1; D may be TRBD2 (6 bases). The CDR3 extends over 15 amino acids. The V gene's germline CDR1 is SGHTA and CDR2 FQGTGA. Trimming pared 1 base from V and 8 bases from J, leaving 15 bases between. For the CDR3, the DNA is TGTGCCAGCAGCTTAAGAGTGACGGGAGTCGATGAGCAGTTCTTC. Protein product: CASSLRVTGVDEQFF.

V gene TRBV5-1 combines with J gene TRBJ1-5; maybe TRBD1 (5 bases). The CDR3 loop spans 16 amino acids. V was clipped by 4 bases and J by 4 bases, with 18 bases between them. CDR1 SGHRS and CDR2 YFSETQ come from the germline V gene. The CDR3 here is CASSPSGTGRNQPQHF. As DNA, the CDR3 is TGCGCCAGCAGCCCCTCAGGAACAGGTCGAAATCAGCCCCAGCATTTT.

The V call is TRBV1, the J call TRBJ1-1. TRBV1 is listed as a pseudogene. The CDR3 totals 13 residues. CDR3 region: CTSSRSDCLAAFF. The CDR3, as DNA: TGCACCAGCAGCCGGAGTGACTGTTTAGCAGCTTTCTTT.

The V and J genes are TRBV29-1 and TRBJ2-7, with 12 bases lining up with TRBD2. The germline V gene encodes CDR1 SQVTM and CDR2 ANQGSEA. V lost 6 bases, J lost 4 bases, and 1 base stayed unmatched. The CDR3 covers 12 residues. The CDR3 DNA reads TGCAGCGTCGGACTAGCGGGGTACGAGCAGTACTTC. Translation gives CSVGLAGYEQYF.

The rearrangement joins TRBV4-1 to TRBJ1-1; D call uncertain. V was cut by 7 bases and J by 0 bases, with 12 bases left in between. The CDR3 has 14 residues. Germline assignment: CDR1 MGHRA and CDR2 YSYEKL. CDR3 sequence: CASTPRGMNTEAFF. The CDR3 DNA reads TGCGCCAGCACCCCACGGGGAATGAACACTGAAGCTTTCTTT.

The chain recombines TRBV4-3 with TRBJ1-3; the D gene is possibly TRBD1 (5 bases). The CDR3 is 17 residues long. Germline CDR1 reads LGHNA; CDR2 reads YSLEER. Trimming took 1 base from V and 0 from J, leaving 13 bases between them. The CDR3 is CASSQVPGTNSGNTIYF. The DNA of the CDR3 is TGCGCCAGCAGCCAAGTTCCGGGGACGAACTCTGGAAACACCATATATTTT.

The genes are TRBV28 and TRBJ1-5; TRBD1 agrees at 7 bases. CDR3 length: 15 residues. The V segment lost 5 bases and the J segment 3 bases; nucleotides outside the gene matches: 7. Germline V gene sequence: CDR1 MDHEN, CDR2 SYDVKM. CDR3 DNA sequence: TGTGCCAGCAGTGAGGACAGGATATCCAATCAGCCCCAGCATTTT. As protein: CASSEDRISNQPQHF.

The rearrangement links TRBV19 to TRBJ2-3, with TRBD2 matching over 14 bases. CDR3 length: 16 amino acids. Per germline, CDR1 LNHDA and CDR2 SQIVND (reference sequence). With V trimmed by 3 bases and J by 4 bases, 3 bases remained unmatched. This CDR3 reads CASSIGTSGGADTQYF. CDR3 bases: TGTGCCAGTAGTATTGGGACTAGCGGGGGCGCAGATACGCAGTATTTT.

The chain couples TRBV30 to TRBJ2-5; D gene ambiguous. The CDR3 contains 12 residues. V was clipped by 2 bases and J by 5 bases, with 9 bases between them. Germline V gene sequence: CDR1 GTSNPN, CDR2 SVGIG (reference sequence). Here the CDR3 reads CAWSPLQETQYF. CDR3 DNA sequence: TGTGCCTGGAGTCCCCTGCAGGAGACCCAGTACTTC.

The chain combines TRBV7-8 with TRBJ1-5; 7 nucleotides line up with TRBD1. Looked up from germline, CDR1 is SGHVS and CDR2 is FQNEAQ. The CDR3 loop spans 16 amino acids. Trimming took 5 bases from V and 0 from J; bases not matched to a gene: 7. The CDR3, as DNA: TGTGCCAGCAGCCGAGACAGGGCATATAGCAATCAGCCCCAGCATTTT. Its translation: CASSRDRAYSNQPQHF.

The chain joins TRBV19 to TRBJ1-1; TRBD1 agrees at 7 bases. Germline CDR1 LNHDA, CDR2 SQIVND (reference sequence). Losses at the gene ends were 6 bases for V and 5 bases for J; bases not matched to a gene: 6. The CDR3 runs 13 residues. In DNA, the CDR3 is TGTGCCAGTAGAGGACAGGATCGAACTGAAGCTTTCTTT. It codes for CASRGQDRTEAFF.

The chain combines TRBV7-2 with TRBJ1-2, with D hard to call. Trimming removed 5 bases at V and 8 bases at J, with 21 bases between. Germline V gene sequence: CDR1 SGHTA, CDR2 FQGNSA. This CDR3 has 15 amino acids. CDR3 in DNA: TGTGCCAGCAGCCCGGCCCCCGGGGAGGGAGGGGGCTACACCTTC. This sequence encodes CASSPAPGEGGGYTF.

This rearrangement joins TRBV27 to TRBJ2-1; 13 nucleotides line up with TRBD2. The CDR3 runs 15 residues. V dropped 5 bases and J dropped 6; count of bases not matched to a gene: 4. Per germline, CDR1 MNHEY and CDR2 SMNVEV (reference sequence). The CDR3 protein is CASSEGLAGFNEQFF. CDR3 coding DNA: TGTGCCAGCAGTGAGGGACTAGCGGGGTTCAATGAGCAGTTCTTC.

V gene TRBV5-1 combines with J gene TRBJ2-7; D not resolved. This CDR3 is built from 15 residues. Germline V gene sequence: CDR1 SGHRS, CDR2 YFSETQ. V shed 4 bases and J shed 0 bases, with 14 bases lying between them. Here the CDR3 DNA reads TGCGCCAGCAGCCCTCCCGGCGGATTCTCCTACGAGCAGTACTTC. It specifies CASSPPGGFSYEQYF.